This record looks at one T cell receptor beta chain sequence and its context. Its antigen is unknown. The data are from a study of OX40 agonist ivuxolimab in advanced cancers. Looking at the study overall: A history of anti-PD-1, anti-PD-L1 or anti-CTLA-4 therapy was acceptable, and 40% to 45% had some. General observations from the study: With doses of 0.1 to 3.0 mg/kg, CD4+ and CD8+ blood T cells had undergone clonal expansion by week 6. CD4+ T cells averaged fewer expanded clones than CD8+ T cells.

Samples of blood were obtained at baseline, on cycle 4 day 1, and on cycle 7 day 1. TCRdb's table, derived via immunoSEQ multiplex PCR, lists solely in-frame clones and lacks some. The sample consists of around 100,000 clones, 89% of them appearing once. The length of the CDR3 is 13 residues. CDR1 WNHNN and CDR2 SYGVQD come from the germline V gene (reference sequence). Unmatched junction bases numbered 3, after V lost 4 bases and J lost 5 bases. The rearrangement links TRBV10-1 to TRBJ1-1; 8 positions agree with TRBD1. The receptor comes from an adult with an advanced solid tumor such as melanoma, head and neck, liver or kidney cancer. The sample here was CD4+ or CD8+ T cells sorted from blood, taken in a trial of the OX40 agonist ivuxolimab. CDR3 protein: CASSAHRGTEAFF. CDR3 DNA: TGCGCCAGCAGTGCACACAGGGGGACTGAAGCTTTCTTT.